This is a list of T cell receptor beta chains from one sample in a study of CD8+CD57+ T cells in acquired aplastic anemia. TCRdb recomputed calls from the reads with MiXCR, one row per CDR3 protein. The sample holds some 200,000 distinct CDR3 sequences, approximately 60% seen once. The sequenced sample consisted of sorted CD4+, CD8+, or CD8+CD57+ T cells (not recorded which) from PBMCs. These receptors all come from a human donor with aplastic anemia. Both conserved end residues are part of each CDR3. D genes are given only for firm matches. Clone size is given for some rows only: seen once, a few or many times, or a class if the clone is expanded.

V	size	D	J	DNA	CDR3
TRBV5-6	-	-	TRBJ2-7	TGTGCCAGCAGCTGGCTCCACGAGCAGTACTTC	CASSWLHEQYF
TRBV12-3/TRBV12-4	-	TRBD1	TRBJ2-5	TGTGCCAGCAGCGACAGGGTTGAGACCCAGTACTTC	CASSDRVETQYF
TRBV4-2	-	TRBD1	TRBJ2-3	TGTGCCAGCACCCTACAGGGGTCGAAAGATACGCAGTATTTT	CASTLQGSKDTQYF
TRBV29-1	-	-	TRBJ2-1	TGCAGCGTTGATAAGGCTACTGGTGAGCAGTTCTTC	CSVDKATGEQFF
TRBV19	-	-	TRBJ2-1	TGTGCCAGTAGGATTGCGGATGCCTACAATGAGCAGTTCTTC	CASRIADAYNEQFF
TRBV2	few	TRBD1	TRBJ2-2	TGTGCCAGCAGTAGACAGGGTGGGAACACCGGGGAGCTGTTTTTT	CASSRQGGNTGELFF
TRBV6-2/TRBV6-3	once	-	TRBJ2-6	TGTGCCACCAGGGACGGGGCCAACGTCCTGACTTTC	CATRDGANVLTF
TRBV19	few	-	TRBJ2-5	TGTGCCAGTAGTGTGGACCAAGAGACCCAGTACTTC	CASSVDQETQYF
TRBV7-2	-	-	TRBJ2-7	TGTGCCAGCAGCTTAGTCACCAACGAGCAGTACTTC	CASSLVTNEQYF
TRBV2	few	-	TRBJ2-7	TGTGCCAGCAGTGAAGGGGGGCTAAGCGAGCAGTACTTC	CASSEGGLSEQYF
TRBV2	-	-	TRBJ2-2	TGTGCCAGCAATGTCGGGACGTCGAACACCGGGGAGCTGTTTTTT	CASNVGTSNTGELFF
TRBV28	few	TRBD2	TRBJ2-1	TGTGCCAGCAGGGCCGCTAGCGGGGGAGACTACAATGAGCAGTTCTTC	CASRAASGGDYNEQFF
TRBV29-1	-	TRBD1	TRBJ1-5	TGCAGCGTCTCCGGACAGGGAAGACAGCCCCAGCATTTT	CSVSGQGRQPQHF
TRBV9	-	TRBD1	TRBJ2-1	TGTGCCAGCAGCGGAAATCTTCGAGGACAGGGGGGATACAATGAGCAGTTCTTC	CASSGNLRGQGGYNEQFF
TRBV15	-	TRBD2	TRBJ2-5	TGTGCCACCAGCAGCTCCTCCGGGACTAGCGCAGAGACCCAGTACTTC	CATSSSSGTSAETQYF
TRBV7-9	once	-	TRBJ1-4	TGTGCCAGCAGCTTACTTTCCGGGGGGCTAGGTGAAAAACTGTTTTTT	CASSLLSGGLGEKLFF
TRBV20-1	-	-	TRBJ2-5	TGCAGTGCTAGAAGGGCAGAAGAGACCCAGTACTTC	CSARRAEETQYF
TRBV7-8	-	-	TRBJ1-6	TGTGCCAGCAGCTCAGATTCACCCCTCCACTTT	CASSSDSPLHF
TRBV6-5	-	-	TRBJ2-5	TGTGCCAGCAGTTGGACCGGGACAATGGAGACCCAGTACTTC	CASSWTGTMETQYF
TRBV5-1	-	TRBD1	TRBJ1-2	TGCGCCAGCAGCCCCGGACAGGGATGGGGCTACACCTTC	CASSPGQGWGYTF
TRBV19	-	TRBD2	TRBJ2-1	TGTGCCTGGAGTGTACTTGCGGGGGGGGATAACAATGAGCAGTTCTTC	CAWSVLAGGDNNEQFF
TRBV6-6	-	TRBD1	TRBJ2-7	TGTGCCAGCAGTTACGGGCCTGGGACAGGAAAAAACGAGCAGTACTTC	CASSYGPGTGKNEQYF
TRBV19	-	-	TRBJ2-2	TGTGCCAGTAGTATAGATAGGGCTAGCGCAACCGGGGAGCTGTTTTTT	CASSIDRASATGELFF
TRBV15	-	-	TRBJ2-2	TGTGCCACCAGCACCATCCGGTTCGGACCGGGGGAGCTGTTTTTT	CATSTIRFGPGELFF
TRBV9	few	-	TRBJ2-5	TGTGCCAGCAGCGGGGCAGACCAAGAGACCCAGTACTTC	CASSGADQETQYF
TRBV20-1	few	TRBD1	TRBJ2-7	TGCAGTGCTGACAGGGGTGCAGCCTCCTACGAGCAGTACTTC	CSADRGAASYEQYF
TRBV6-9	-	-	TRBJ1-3	TGTGCCAGCAGTGAATTTCCGGGGATCGACTCTGGAAAGACCATATATTTT	CASSEFPGIDSGKTIYF
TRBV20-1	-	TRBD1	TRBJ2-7	TGCAGTGCTAGAGACGACGGACAGGGCATCTACGAGCAGTACTTC	CSARDDGQGIYEQYF
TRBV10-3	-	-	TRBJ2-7	TGTGCCATCGGAGCAGGGTACGAGCAGTACTTC	CAIGAGYEQYF
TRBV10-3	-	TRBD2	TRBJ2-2	TGTGCCATCAACTACCGCGGGGGGAAGACCGGGGAGCTGTTTTTT	CAINYRGGKTGELFF
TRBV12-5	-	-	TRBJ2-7	TGTGCTAGTGGTTTATTCTACGAGCAGTACTTC	CASGLFYEQYF
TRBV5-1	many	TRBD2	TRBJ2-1	TGCGCCAGCAGCTCTACTAGCGGGGGGAACAATGAGCAGTTCTTC	CASSSTSGGNNEQFF
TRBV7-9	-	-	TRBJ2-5	TGTGCCAGCAGCTCCCAGGGAGGCGAGACCCAGTACTTC	CASSSQGGETQYF
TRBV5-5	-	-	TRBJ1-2	TGTGCCAGCAGTTTAACAGGGATGGGCTATGGCTACACCTTC	CASSLTGMGYGYTF
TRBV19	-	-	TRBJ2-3	TGTGCCAGTAGTACACAGGGCGGGGCTAGCACAGATACGCAGTATTTT	CASSTQGGASTDTQYF
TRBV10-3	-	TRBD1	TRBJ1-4	TGTGCCATCAGCTACTCCGGGACAGCTAATGAAAAACTGTTTTTT	CAISYSGTANEKLFF